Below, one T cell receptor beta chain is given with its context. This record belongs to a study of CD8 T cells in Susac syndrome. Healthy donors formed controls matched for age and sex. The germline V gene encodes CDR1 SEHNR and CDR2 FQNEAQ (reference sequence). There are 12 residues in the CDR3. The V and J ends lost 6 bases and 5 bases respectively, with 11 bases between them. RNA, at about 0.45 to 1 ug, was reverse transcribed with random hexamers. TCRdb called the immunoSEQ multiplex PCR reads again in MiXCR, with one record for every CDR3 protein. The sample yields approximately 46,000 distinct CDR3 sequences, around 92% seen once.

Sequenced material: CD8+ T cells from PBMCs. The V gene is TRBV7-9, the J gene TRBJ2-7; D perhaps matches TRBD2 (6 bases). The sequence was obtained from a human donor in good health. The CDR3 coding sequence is TGTGCCAGCAGATCCCCGGGGGACGAGCAGTACTTC. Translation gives CASRSPGDEQYF.